These 32 T cell receptor beta chains were all obtained from the same sample, sequenced in a study of spatial heterogeneity in lung cancer. Indicated time point: sample taken at primary tumor resection. Unsorted tumor, nontumor lung tissue or cryopreserved PBMC supplied the whole RNA. TCRdb reanalysed the 5' RACE reads using MiXCR and keeps one entry per CDR3 protein. The table includes roughly 18,000 distinct CDR3 sequences, roughly a fifth detected once. The sequencing here drew on PBMCs, taken at surgery. These receptors were taken from a male donor with early-stage non-small cell lung cancer.

The chain employs TRBV11-2 and TRBJ1-1, with D perhaps matching TRBD1 (6 bases). This CDR3 is built from 14 residues. Trimming removed 0 bases at V and 5 bases at J, with 10 bases between. Germline loops: CDR1 SGHAT, CDR2 FQNNGV. CDR3 in DNA: TGTGCCAGCAGCTTAGAGGCAGGGGCGACTGAAGCTTTCTTT. This encodes CASSLEAGATEAFF.

This clonotype counts as medium-sized. The V and J genes are TRBV27 and TRBJ1-5; possibly TRBD1 for D (6 bases). The CDR3 runs 14 residues. V lost 6 bases and J 4 bases, leaving 13 bases between the germline ends. CDR1 and CDR2 (germline): MNHEY, SMNVEV (reference sequence). As DNA, the CDR3 is TGTGCCAGCAGGCTGGGACAATCGAATCAGCCCCAGCATTTT. Its translation is CASRLGQSNQPQHF.

In its sample, this clonotype was seen many times. The chain links TRBV6-2 or TRBV6-3 to TRBJ1-1, with 9 bases that match TRBD1. The CDR3 consists of 16 residues. With 4 bases clipped from V and 5 bases from J, the junction kept 11 bases outside the gene matches. Germline CDR1 is MNHEY and CDR2 is SVGEGT. As DNA, the CDR3 is TGTGCCAGCAGTTGGACGCCGGACAGGGGAGCGACTGAAGCTTTCTTT. Translating it yields CASSWTPDRGATEAFF.

The gene calls are TRBV7-9 and TRBJ2-5; no clear D. The germline gives CDR1 SEHNR, CDR2 FQNEAQ (reference sequence). The CDR3 has 12 amino acids. Trimming shortened V by 4 bases and J by 3 bases, and 6 bases separated the two germline ends. The chain's CDR3 is CASSSLKETQYF. CDR3 nucleotides: TGTGCCAGCAGCTCGCTGAAAGAGACCCAGTACTTC.

CDR3 sequence reads: CASSTTGTRLDEQYF. The CDR3 DNA sequence: TGTGCCAGCAGCACAACCGGGACTAGACTGGATGAGCAGTACTTC. The V call is TRBV3-1, the J call TRBJ2-7, with 8 bases identical to TRBD2. The CDR3 is 15 residues long. J was trimmed by 7 bases and V by 5 bases; bases with no gene match: 13. Germline V gene lookup returns CDR1 LGHDT and CDR2 YNNKEL (reference sequence).

This clonotype was counted only a few times. The rearrangement joins TRBV28 to TRBJ2-3; unclear D gene. The V end lost 4 bases, the J end lost 0 bases, and 14 bases lay between the germline ends. The germline CDR1 and CDR2 sequences are MDHEN and SYDVKM. The CDR3 length is 16 residues. CDR3 loop: CASSSTDATSTDTQYF. The CDR3 nucleotides are TGTGCCAGCAGTTCAACGGACGCAACCAGCACAGATACGCAGTATTTT.

This clonotype was seen only a few times. The chain has TRBV7-6 and TRBJ2-2, with D perhaps TRBD2 (6 bases). This CDR3 is built from 16 residues. Trimming took 1 base from V and 5 from J, leaving 14 bases between them. The germline CDR1 and CDR2 sequences are SGHVS and FNYEAQ. The CDR3 sequence: CASSLGSQGGTGELFF. The CDR3 region has the DNA TGTGCCAGCAGCTTAGGTTCTCAGGGAGGAACCGGGGAGCTGTTTTTT. The variable domain in full, completed from reference TRBV7-6 and TRBJ2-2, reads GAGVSQSPRYKVTKRGQDVALRCDPISGHVSLYWYRQALGQGPEFLTYFNYEAQQDKSGLPNDRFSAERPEGSISTLTIQRTEQRDSAMYRCASSLGSQGGTGELFFGEGSRLTVL.

This chain links TRBV7-9 with TRBJ1-1; D gene ambiguous. Trimming took off 5 bases at V and 5 bases at J, with 3 bases between the two ends. The CDR3 contains 10 residues. Germline values: CDR1 SEHNR, CDR2 FQNEAQ (reference sequence). The CDR3 DNA reads as TGTGCCAGCAGCGGAACTGAAGCTTTCTTT. Protein product: CASSGTEAFF.

This clonotype was counted ten times or more. This chain connects TRBV7-6 to TRBJ2-2; 8 bases align to TRBD2. The CDR3 is 15 amino acids. V was clipped by 5 bases and J by 4 bases; unmatched bases: 6. Germline loops: CDR1 SGHVS, CDR2 FNYEAQ. CDR3 nucleotides: TGTGCCAGCAGCCCTCTCACTAGCGGCACCGGGGAGCTGTTTTTT. Its translation: CASSPLTSGTGELFF.

This clonotype was recorded at least ten times. V gene TRBV28 combines with J gene TRBJ1-5; D is undetermined. The CDR3 contains 13 residues. The germline V and J ends were trimmed by 4 bases and 5 bases, with 9 bases remaining between them. Germline V gene sequence: CDR1 MDHEN, CDR2 SYDVKM. The CDR3 DNA reads TGTGCCAGCAGTTCCAACGAGTATCAGCCCCAGCATTTT. Its translation is CASSSNEYQPQHF.

This clonotype has at least ten counts. V is TRBV5-1 and J is TRBJ2-5; 8 nucleotides match TRBD1. The V gene's germline CDR1 is SGHRS and CDR2 YFSETQ. V shed 4 bases, J shed 3 bases, and the junction held 5 bases outside the gene matches. The CDR3 runs 14 residues. CDR3 residues: CASSRGQGEETQYF. For the CDR3, the DNA is TGCGCCAGCAGCCGAGGACAGGGAGAAGAGACCCAGTACTTC. Complete variable domain (other parts from reference TRBV5-1 and TRBJ2-5): KAGVTQTPRYLIKTRGQQVTLSCSPISGHRSVSWYQQTPGQGLQFLFEYFSETQRNKGNFPGRFSGRQFSNSRSEMNVSTLELGDSALYLCASSRGQGEETQYFGPGTRLLVL.

This clonotype has ten or more counts. The rearrangement joins TRBV30 to TRBJ1-1, with D unclear. The CDR3 contains 11 residues. The germline CDR1 and CDR2 sequences are GTSNPN and SVGIG (reference sequence). Trimming shortened V by 3 bases and J by 10 bases, and 12 bases separated the two germline ends. Here the CDR3 DNA reads TGTGCCTGGAGCCTAGGGTGGGGAGCTTTCTTT. Translating it yields CAWSLGWGAFF.

This clonotype was counted ten times or more. This chain connects TRBV5-1 to TRBJ1-1; D is uncertain. This CDR3 contains 14 residues. Trimming left V 0 bases short and J 2 bases short, with 8 bases between. Germline V gene lookup returns CDR1 SGHRS and CDR2 YFSETQ. DNA of the CDR3: TGCGCCAGCAGCTTGGAAAGGTTTAACACTGAAGCTTTCTTT. Amino acid sequence: CASSLERFNTEAFF. The complete variable domain, with remaining parts taken from reference TRBV5-1 and TRBJ1-1, reads KAGVTQTPRYLIKTRGQQVTLSCSPISGHRSVSWYQQTPGQGLQFLFEYFSETQRNKGNFPGRFSGRQFSNSRSEMNVSTLELGDSALYLCASSLERFNTEAFFGQGTRLTVV.

This clonotype was observed many times. This chain links TRBV20-1 with TRBJ2-3; 13 nucleotides agree with TRBD2. V lost 6 bases to trimming and J lost 1 base; unmatched junction nucleotides: 7. This CDR3 spans 16 amino acids. The V gene's germline CDR1 is DFQATT and CDR2 SNEGSKA (reference sequence). Here the CDR3 reads CSARLAGGSRTDTQYF. CDR3 DNA sequence: TGCAGTGCAAGACTAGCGGGGGGATCCCGCACAGATACGCAGTATTTT.

The chain links TRBV6-5 to TRBJ2-7, with a possible D match to TRBD1 (5 bases). Trimming cost V 4 bases and J 4 bases, with 11 bases left between them. The CDR3 extends over 13 amino acids. Germline V gene data show CDR1 as MNHEY and CDR2 as SVGAGI. The CDR3 here is CASSSTTDYEQYF. For the CDR3, the DNA is TGTGCCAGCAGTTCCACGACAGATTACGAGCAGTACTTC.

This clonotype was seen more than once but under ten times. V is TRBV9 and J is TRBJ2-7, with 9 bases identical to TRBD1. The germline V gene has CDR1 SGDLS and CDR2 YYNGEE. This CDR3 region has 16 residues. V gave up 4 bases and J gave up 6 bases; unmatched junction bases: 14. The CDR3 protein is CASSPTDRGGRGEQYF. The DNA for the CDR3 is TGTGCCAGCAGCCCCACGGACAGGGGCGGTAGGGGCGAGCAGTACTTC.

This clonotype was seen repeatedly, ten times or more. The rearrangement joins TRBV21-1 to TRBJ1-6; the table's D call, TRBD1, has no DNA check behind it. TRBV21-1 is a pseudogene segment. The CDR3 extends over 16 amino acids. As DNA, the CDR3 is TGTGCCAGCAGCAAAGCGACGACACCCGGGGGTTCACCCCTCCACTTT. It yields the protein CASSKATTPGGSPLHF.

The chain links TRBV4-2 to TRBJ1-5; maybe TRBD1 (6 bases). CDR3 length: 16 residues. The germline gives CDR1 LGHNA, CDR2 YNFKEQ. V dropped 3 bases and J dropped 0 bases, with 12 bases sitting between them. The DNA for the CDR3 is TGTGCCAGCAGCCAGGGAAGGGGGGATAGCAATCAGCCCCAGCATTTT. Translating gives CASSQGRGDSNQPQHF.

This clonotype was observed at least ten times. The chain employs TRBV30 and TRBJ1-3, with D hard to call. V dropped 3 bases and J dropped 3 bases, with 9 bases sitting between them. The CDR3 spans 13 residues. Germline CDR1 is GTSNPN and CDR2 is SVGIG (reference sequence). The CDR3 loop is CAWSPTGGNTIYF. As DNA, the CDR3 is TGTGCCTGGAGCCCTACGGGTGGAAACACCATATATTTT.

This clonotype was seen at least ten times. This chain joins TRBV11-3 and TRBJ2-3; 8 nucleotides align to TRBD2. Losses at the gene ends were 5 bases for V and 3 bases for J; bases not matched to a gene: 7. This CDR3 contains 15 residues. The germline V gene has CDR1 SGHNT and CDR2 YENEEA. The CDR3: CASSPGGGRTDTQYF. CDR3 DNA sequence: TGTGCCAGCAGCCCAGGCGGGGGGCGGACAGATACGCAGTATTTT.

The sample holds a few counts of this clonotype. This chain uses TRBV5-6 with TRBJ2-7, with D possibly being TRBD2 (5 bases). This CDR3 region has 13 residues. Germline CDR1 reads SGHDT; CDR2 reads YYEEEE. V was cut by 3 bases and J by 3 bases, with 10 bases left in between. The CDR3 loop reads CASSSMGDYEQYF. The CDR3 DNA follows: TGTGCCAGCAGCTCGATGGGAGACTACGAGCAGTACTTC.

The J gene is TRBJ1-6, the V gene TRBV6-5, with 7 bases matching TRBD1. V lost 6 bases and J lost 6; bases outside the gene matches: 5. This CDR3 has 14 residues. CDR1 and CDR2 from the germline V gene are MNHEY and SVGAGI. This CDR3 reads CASSTGQLNSPLHF. The CDR3 DNA reads as TGTGCCAGCAGCACGGGACAGCTTAATTCACCCCTCCACTTT.

This chain links TRBV10-3 with TRBJ2-7; TRBD1 matches 9 bases. This CDR3 has 13 residues. J gave up 5 bases and V 6 bases, and 5 bases lay outside the gene matches. Germline V gene sequence: CDR1 ENHRY, CDR2 SYGVKD. Written as DNA, the CDR3 is TGTGCCATCAGGGGGACAGGGTTGGACGAGCAGTACTTC. It encodes CAIRGTGLDEQYF.

This clonotype is medium-sized in the sample. This chain uses TRBV3-1 with TRBJ2-7; D is possibly TRBD1 (6 bases). V was clipped by 1 base and J by 2 bases, with 6 bases between them. This CDR3 contains 13 residues. Germline V CDR1 and CDR2: LGHDT, YNNKEL (reference sequence). The CDR3 nucleotides are TGTGCCAGCAGCCAAGGACAGGCCTACGAGCAGTACTTC. This encodes CASSQGQAYEQYF.

This clonotype was counted many times. The chain has TRBV30 and TRBJ1-1; 7 nucleotides line up with TRBD1. With V trimmed by 4 bases and J by 9 bases, 11 bases remained unmatched. This CDR3 has 13 amino acids. Germline lookup yields CDR1 GTSNPN and CDR2 SVGIG (reference sequence). CDR3 coding DNA: TGTGCCTGGATGTCGCAAGGGGGCAAGCAAGCTTTCTTT. Its translation: CAWMSQGGKQAFF. Looking up the rest from reference TRBV30 and TRBJ1-1 gives the full variable domain: SQTIHQWPATLVQPVGSPLSLECTVEGTSNPNLYWYRQAAGRGLQLLFYSVGIGQISSEVPQNLSASRPQDRQFILSSKKLLLSDSGFYLCAWMSQGGKQAFFGQGTRLTVV.

The table lists this clonotype with many counts. The V gene is TRBV18, the J gene TRBJ2-6; TRBD1 agrees at 10 bases. The J segment lost 2 bases and the V segment lost 3 bases, leaving 1 base of the junction unmatched. From germline, CDR1 is KGHSH and CDR2 LQKENI. The CDR3 contains 16 residues. The CDR3 DNA is TGTGCCAGCTCACCGACAGGGGGCGCTGGGGCCAACGTCCTGACTTTC. Residues: CASSPTGGAGANVLTF. Full variable domain (outside the CDR3, taken from reference TRBV18 and TRBJ2-6): NAGVMQNPRHLVRRRGQEARLRCSPMKGHSHVYWYRQLPEEGLKFMVYLQKENIIDESGMPKERFSAEFPKEGPSILRIQQVVRGDSAAYFCASSPTGGAGANVLTFGAGSRLTVL.

Only a few counts were recorded for this clonotype. The rearrangement joins TRBV18 to TRBJ2-5, with 10 positions matching TRBD1. V gave up 3 bases and J gave up 3 bases; unmatched junction bases: 1. The germline gives CDR1 KGHSH, CDR2 LQKENI. The CDR3 is 14 amino acids. The CDR3 DNA sequence: TGTGCCAGCTCACCGGGGACAGGGGAAGAGACCCAGTACTTC. Protein sequence: CASSPGTGEETQYF.

In its sample, this clonotype was seen many times. V and J are TRBV5-1 and TRBJ1-4; possibly TRBD1 for D (6 bases). The CDR3 covers 13 residues. Germline lookup yields CDR1 SGHRS and CDR2 YFSETQ. V lost 7 bases to trimming and J lost 8 bases, with 15 bases between them. The chain's CDR3 is CASRRDGQEKLFF. CDR3 bases: TGCGCCAGCCGTCGGGACGGACAGGAAAAACTGTTTTTT.

Concerning this clonotype: Possible read error: a much larger clone is one base away. The V call is TRBV5-1, the J call TRBJ2-3; D tentatively fits TRBD1 or TRBD2 (5 bases each). The CDR3 runs 15 residues. Germline CDR1 and CDR2: SGHRS and YFSETQ. DNA of the CDR3: TGCACCAGCAGCCCCGGGACGGAAGTCACAGATACGCAGTATTTT. Its translation: CTSSPGTEVTDTQYF.

This clonotype has more than one count but fewer than ten. The chain joins TRBV5-1 to TRBJ1-1; 8 bases align to TRBD1. This CDR3 is 16 amino acids long. Trimming at V came to 6 bases and at J to 3 bases, leaving 13 bases not matched to a gene. Germline V gene lookup returns CDR1 SGHRS and CDR2 YFSETQ. CDR3 bases: TGCGCCAGCAACCCGCGCCAACCGACAGGGGACACTGAAGCTTTCTTT. Translation gives CASNPRQPTGDTEAFF. Full variable domain (rest looked up from reference TRBV5-1 and TRBJ1-1): KAGVTQTPRYLIKTRGQQVTLSCSPISGHRSVSWYQQTPGQGLQFLFEYFSETQRNKGNFPGRFSGRQFSNSRSEMNVSTLELGDSALYLCASNPRQPTGDTEAFFGQGTRLTVV.

A remark on this clonotype: A clone one base away is much larger, so this may be a read error. The chain combines TRBV12-3 or TRBV12-4 with TRBJ2-7; 9 nucleotides align to TRBD1. CDR3 length: 14 amino acids. Written as DNA, the CDR3 is TGTGCCAGCAGGGGACAGGGCGCGTCCTACAAGCAGTACTTC. This gives the protein CASRGQGASYKQYF.

At least ten counts were recorded for this clonotype. V gene TRBV10-2 combines with J gene TRBJ2-1; D assignment may be TRBD1 or TRBD2 (5 bases each). Germline CDR1 reads WSHSY; CDR2 reads SAAADI. The ends were cut back, 6 bases at V and 5 bases at J, with 11 bases in the middle. The CDR3 contains 13 residues. Here the CDR3 reads CASRAGTNNEQFF. The DNA of the CDR3 is TGCGCCAGCAGAGCCGGGACCAACAATGAGCAGTTCTTC.